These 21 T cell receptor beta chains originate from one sample sequenced in a study of human T cells and chemical hapten exposure. Using its own MiXCR run on the RACE reads, TCRdb lists one record per CDR3 protein. The sample records more than 65,000 distinct CDR3 sequences, around a third being singletons. Time point defined: patch test 1, 2 weeks after DPC sensitization. Stated treatment: therapeutic diphenylcyclopropenone sensitization with weekly scalp DPC. Sequences were derived from whole blood, sampled in connection with sensitization to the hapten diphenylcyclopropenone (DPC). The source of these receptors is a man aged 35-49 years with alopecia areata. Some clones in this sample may be carry-over from other donors' samples.

This CDR3 reads CASSLEAGGHIGQFF. In DNA, the CDR3 is TGTGCCAGCAGCTTAGAAGCGGGAGGTCACATCGGGCAGTTCTTC. V gene TRBV7-2 combines with J gene TRBJ2-1, with 9 bases aligning to TRBD2. V was pared by 1 base and J by 12 bases, with 10 bases of the junction left unmatched. In germline, CDR1 is SGHTA, CDR2 FQGNSA. The CDR3 consists of 15 residues.

This chain links TRBV14 with TRBJ1-6; D not resolved. CDR1 SGHDN and CDR2 FVKESK come from the germline V gene. V lost 4 bases to trimming and J lost 0 bases, with 16 bases between them. There are 18 residues in the CDR3. The CDR3 DNA reads as TGTGCCAGCAGCCCGCGGACTCTCCCGAGCTCCTATAATTCACCCCTCCACTTT. Protein product: CASSPRTLPSSYNSPLHF. The complete variable domain, with remaining parts taken from reference TRBV14 and TRBJ1-6, reads EAGVTQFPSHSVIEKGQTVTLRCDPISGHDNLYWYRRVMGKEIKFLLHFVKESKQDESGMPNNRFLAERTGGTYSTLKVQPAELEDSGVYFCASSPRTLPSSYNSPLHFGNGTRLTVT.

The genes are TRBV7-9 and TRBJ1-2, with D unclear. The CDR3 has 14 amino acids. CDR1 SEHNR and CDR2 FQNEAQ come from the germline V gene (reference sequence). The V end was cut by 1 base, the J end by 0 bases, with 6 bases between. For the CDR3, the DNA is TGTGCCAGCAGCTTAGAAGTAGCTAACTATGGCTACACCTTC. Residues: CASSLEVANYGYTF.

This clonotype has only a few counts. The chain uses TRBV6-5 and TRBJ2-3; weak D call: TRBD2 (5 bases). This CDR3 has 15 amino acids. Germline-derived CDR1 and CDR2 are MNHEY and SVGAGI. Trimming pared 5 bases from V and 0 bases from J, leaving 12 bases between. The CDR3 DNA reads TGTGCCAGCAGTCCGGTGGCGGGTAGCACAGATACGCAGTATTTT. It specifies CASSPVAGSTDTQYF.

This clonotype was seen more than once but under ten times. The V call is TRBV20-1, the J call TRBJ1-4; D remains ambiguous. Germline CDR1 DFQATT, CDR2 SNEGSKA (reference sequence). The CDR3 covers 17 residues. V was cut by 0 bases and J by 0 bases, with 14 bases left in between. CDR3 in amino acids: CSARDSRKGATNEKLFF. The CDR3 bases are TGCAGTGCTAGAGATAGCAGAAAGGGTGCAACTAATGAAAAACTGTTTTTT.

This clonotype was seen a handful of times. The chain couples TRBV27 to TRBJ1-2; D is possibly TRBD1 (5 bases). Germline-derived CDR1 and CDR2 are MNHEY and SMNVEV (reference sequence). The V end was cut by 0 bases, the J end by 6 bases, with 20 bases between. The CDR3 contains 17 residues. The CDR3 DNA reads as TGTGCCAGCAGTTTATCGTGGAGGGGCGGACCCGATGATGGCTACACCTTC. Protein: CASSLSWRGGPDDGYTF.

The table lists this clonotype with a few counts. The V call is TRBV7-2, the J call TRBJ1-4; 8 nucleotides match TRBD1. Looked up from germline, CDR1 is SGHTA and CDR2 is FQGNSA. V was pared by 4 bases and J by 8 bases, with 12 bases of the junction left unmatched. The CDR3 is 16 amino acids. CDR3 nucleotide sequence: TGTGCCAGCAGCTCCCCCCAGGGGGCGCTTCGCGAAAAACTGTTTTTT. Protein: CASSSPQGALREKLFF.

Here the CDR3 DNA reads TGTGCCACCAGCAGAGAGCCCAGGCATTCGGAGACCCAGTACTTC. Protein sequence: CATSREPRHSETQYF. V is TRBV15 and J is TRBJ2-5; no definite D call. Trimming took off 0 bases at V and 5 bases at J, with 13 bases between the two ends. This CDR3 is 15 amino acids long. Germline V CDR1 and CDR2: LNHNV, YYDKDF (reference sequence).

This clonotype was counted between two and nine times. V gene TRBV6-5 combines with J gene TRBJ2-1; the match to TRBD2 covers 9 bases. In germline, CDR1 is MNHEY, CDR2 SVGAGI. Trimming removed 6 bases from V and 5 bases from J; junction bases left unmatched: 8. The CDR3 is made up of 15 amino acids. The CDR3 nucleotides read TGTGCCAGCAGGTTAATAGCGGGAGTGGACAATGAGCAGTTCTTC. Translating it yields CASRLIAGVDNEQFF.

CDR3: CASSLGHGTLNSPLHF. The CDR3 DNA is TGTGCCAGCAGCTTAGGCCACGGGACTTTAAATTCACCCCTCCACTTT. This chain uses TRBV11-2 with TRBJ1-6, with D possibly matching TRBD1 (5 bases). The length of the CDR3 is 16 residues. With 1 base removed from V and 7 bases from J, the gap between germline ends came to 14 bases. Per germline, CDR1 SGHAT and CDR2 FQNNGV. Supplemented by reference TRBV11-2 and TRBJ1-6, the full variable domain reads EAGVAQSPRYKIIEKRQSVAFWCNPISGHATLYWYQQILGQGPKLLIQFQNNGVVDDSQLPKDRFSAERLKGVDSTLKIQPAKLEDSAVYLCASSLGHGTLNSPLHFGNGTRLTVT.

The chain uses TRBV30 and TRBJ2-7; the D call may be TRBD1 or TRBD2 (5 bases each). Germline V gene data show CDR1 as GTSNPN and CDR2 as SVGIG (reference sequence). Trimming removed 2 bases from V and 4 bases from J, with 15 bases in between. This CDR3 comprises 14 residues. The CDR3 region is CAWSQGDGPYEQYF. CDR3 sequence (DNA): TGTGCCTGGAGTCAAGGGGACGGACCATACGAGCAGTACTTC.

This clonotype showed up just a few times. This chain uses TRBV5-1 with TRBJ2-1; possible D gene TRBD2, 6 bases. CDR1 is SGHRS and CDR2 is YFSETQ in the germline V gene. The CDR3 covers 15 residues. Trimming took 4 bases from V and 6 from J, leaving 17 bases between them. CDR3 sequence: CASSPGDGSPNEQFF. The CDR3 nucleotides are TGCGCCAGCAGCCCGGGGGACGGATCTCCCAATGAGCAGTTCTTC.

This chain joins TRBV6-2 or TRBV6-3 and TRBJ2-7; tentative D call: TRBD1 (6 bases). Trimming took 7 bases from V and 7 from J, leaving 20 bases between them. This CDR3 has 14 residues. Germline V gene data show CDR1 as MNHEY and CDR2 as SVGEGT. Written as DNA, the CDR3 is TGTGCCAGCACCCAGGGTAGGGGGATCGGGGAGCAGTACTTC. Amino acids: CASTQGRGIGEQYF.

The chain combines TRBV27 with TRBJ1-4; 7 bases are a match to TRBD1. Germline V lookup: CDR1 MNHEY, CDR2 SMNVEV (reference sequence). The CDR3 spans 16 residues. V shed 3 bases and J 8 bases; nucleotides not matched to a gene: 12. CDR3 amino acids: CASSFRGPPDGEKLFF. The CDR3 nucleotides are TGTGCCAGCAGTTTTAGGGGGCCTCCTGATGGAGAAAAACTGTTTTTT.

The table lists this clonotype with many counts. V is TRBV27 and J is TRBJ2-1, with D hard to call. The CDR3 extends over 14 amino acids. The germline V and J ends were trimmed by 5 bases and 0 bases, with 8 bases remaining between them. Germline CDR1 reads MNHEY; CDR2 reads SMNVEV (reference sequence). The CDR3 here is CASSVPPSYNEQFF. The CDR3 DNA follows: TGTGCCAGCAGTGTCCCTCCCTCCTACAATGAGCAGTTCTTC.

The chain couples TRBV3-1 to TRBJ1-6; D unclear. V was cut by 1 base and J by 7 bases, with 5 bases left in between. CDR3 size: 13 residues. CDR1 is LGHDT, CDR2 YNNKEL, per germline (reference sequence). CDR3 protein: CASSQGRNSPLHF. The CDR3 coding sequence is TGTGCCAGCAGCCAAGGGAGGAATTCACCCCTCCACTTT.

This clonotype was counted ten times or more. The chain recombines TRBV5-1 with TRBJ1-5; D may be TRBD1 (5 bases). In germline, CDR1 is SGHRS, CDR2 YFSETQ. V was clipped by 4 bases and J by 7 bases, with 18 bases between them. The CDR3 is made up of 15 amino acids. The CDR3 here is CASSPVAGPGQPQHF. The DNA for the CDR3 is TGCGCCAGCAGCCCCGTCGCGGGCCCAGGGCAGCCCCAGCATTTT.

This rearrangement joins TRBV24-1 to TRBJ2-7; no firm D call. Germline assignment: CDR1 KGHDR and CDR2 SFDVKD. V gave up 0 bases and J gave up 6 bases, with 8 bases separating them. The CDR3 is 13 residues long. The CDR3 sequence is CATSDLASSEQYF. Written as DNA, the CDR3 is TGTGCCACCAGTGATTTGGCCTCCAGCGAGCAGTACTTC.

The V and J genes are TRBV27 and TRBJ2-7, with a tentative D call TRBD2 (8 bases). CDR3 length equals 19 residues. The V and J ends lost 6 bases and 7 bases respectively, with 34 bases between them. Germline V CDR1 and CDR2: MNHEY, SMNVEV (reference sequence). CDR3 amino acids: CASSPGRGHQGVSGNEQYF. For the CDR3, the DNA is TGTGCCAGCAGCCCCGGAAGGGGGCACCAAGGGGTTAGCGGGAATGAGCAGTACTTC.

This clonotype has just a few counts. The genes are TRBV29-1 and TRBJ2-4; no reliable D call. Between the trimmed V and J ends, which lost 0 bases and 3 bases, there was a span of 3 bases. The CDR3 is 12 residues long. The V gene's germline CDR1 is SQVTM and CDR2 ANQGSEA. The CDR3 here is CSVEERKNIQYF. The CDR3 DNA is TGCAGCGTTGAAGAGCGCAAAAACATTCAGTACTTC.

This chain joins TRBV6-5 and TRBJ2-7; D perhaps matches TRBD2 (5 bases). The CDR3 is made up of 14 amino acids. The ends were cut back, 6 bases at V and 4 bases at J, with 16 bases in the middle. From germline, CDR1 is MNHEY and CDR2 SVGAGI. The CDR3 DNA sequence: TGTGCCAGCAGGGCGAGCGGACCCAAATACGAGCAGTACTTC. This translates into CASRASGPKYEQYF.